What follows are 12 T cell receptor beta chains derived from one specimen sequenced in a study of shared clonotypes between healthy human individuals. Clones were read by immunoSEQ multiplex PCR, and TCRdb kept only the in-frame ones, dropping some. Counted here are about 480,000 clones, more than 65% occurring once; the ten biggest clones make up 10% to 15%. What was sequenced was PBMCs. These receptors all stem from a woman aged 40 to 50 in good health. Some clones in this sample may be carry-over from other donors' samples.

Here the CDR3 DNA reads TGTGCCAGTAGTGAAGGGGCCCCAGGACTAGCCTACGAGCAGTACTTC. It specifies CASSEGAPGLAYEQYF. V gene TRBV19 combines with J gene TRBJ2-7, with TRBD2 matching 7 bases. This CDR3 is 16 amino acids long. The J segment lost 2 bases and the V segment lost 5 bases, leaving 12 bases of the junction unmatched. Germline values: CDR1 LNHDA, CDR2 SQIVND (reference sequence). The full variable domain, rest sourced from reference TRBV19 and TRBJ2-7, is DGGITQSPKYLFRKEGQNVTLSCEQNLNHDAMYWYRQDPGQGLRLIYYSQIVNDFQKGDIAEGYSVSREKKESFPLTVTSAQKNPTAFYLCASSEGAPGLAYEQYFGPGTRLTVT.

The chain is built from TRBV11-2 and TRBJ1-5; D is possibly TRBD1 (5 bases). Germline assignment: CDR1 SGHAT and CDR2 FQNNGV. Trimming pared 5 bases from V and 4 bases from J, leaving 9 bases between. This CDR3 comprises 13 residues. The CDR3 sequence is CASSLQENQPQHF. CDR3 nucleotide sequence: TGTGCCAGCAGCCTACAGGAGAATCAGCCCCAGCATTTT.

The chain recombines TRBV5-4 with TRBJ1-4, with 8 nucleotides matching TRBD1. Germline trimming cut 2 bases from V and 4 bases from J; bases unmatched to any gene: 7. The CDR3 extends over 16 amino acids. The germline CDR1 and CDR2 sequences are SGHNT and YYREEE (reference sequence). CDR3 nucleotide sequence: TGTGCCAGCAGCTTACATCCGGGACAGGATAATGAAAAACTGTTTTTT. It translates to CASSLHPGQDNEKLFF.

The chain combines TRBV19 with TRBJ2-5; no reliable D call. This CDR3 spans 16 amino acids. Trimming shortened V by 0 bases and J by 5 bases, and 16 bases separated the two germline ends. Germline loops: CDR1 LNHDA, CDR2 SQIVND (reference sequence). CDR3 nucleotides: TGTGCCAGTAGTATAGATCTCGCATCGGCGAGGGAGACCCAGTACTTC. Its protein product is CASSIDLASARETQYF.

The sample holds a few counts of this clone. This rearrangement joins TRBV29-1 to TRBJ1-1; D remains ambiguous. Trimming left V 4 bases short and J 8 bases short, with 11 bases between. Germline V gives CDR1 SQVTM, CDR2 ANQGSEA. CDR3 length: 11 amino acids. CDR3 sequence (DNA): TGCAGCGTTGGGGGAGGGAAAGAAGCTTTCTTT. Amino acids: CSVGGGKEAFF.

For this clone: The sample holds other DNA sequences that translate to the same CDR3. The chain links TRBV19 to TRBJ2-5; D not certain. CDR3 length: 13 residues. The germline V gene encodes CDR1 LNHDA and CDR2 SQIVND (reference sequence). Trimming removed 3 bases from V and 2 bases from J, with 7 bases in between. CDR3 sequence reads: CASSMAVQETQYF. CDR3 DNA: TGTGCCAGTAGTATGGCCGTACAAGAGACCCAGTACTTC.

V gene TRBV28 combines with J gene TRBJ2-7; TRBD1 or TRBD2 may be the D gene (6 bases each). Trimming shortened V by 8 bases and J by 3 bases, and 14 bases separated the two germline ends. Looked up from germline, CDR1 is MDHEN and CDR2 is SYDVKM. This CDR3 has 13 amino acids. The CDR3 coding sequence is TGTGCCAGCTTTCCGGGGGCAGGCTACGAGCAGTACTTC. As protein: CASFPGAGYEQYF.

The V gene is TRBV11-2, the J gene TRBJ1-1, with D possibly being TRBD1 (5 bases). Germline V CDR1 and CDR2: SGHAT, FQNNGV. Trimming removed 5 bases from V and 11 bases from J, with 18 bases in between. The CDR3 sequence is 13 residues long. CDR3 nucleotide sequence: TGTGCCAGCAGCCCATTGGGGGAGGGTGTCGCTTTCTTT. Its protein is CASSPLGEGVAFF.

The rearrangement uses TRBV9 and TRBJ2-1; TRBD2 is a possible D gene (6 bases). There are 16 residues in the CDR3. Trimming removed 1 base from V and 2 bases from J, with 13 bases in between. Germline V gene data show CDR1 as SGDLS and CDR2 as YYNGEE. The CDR3 sequence: CASSVRNSGPYNEQFF. The CDR3 nucleotides are TGTGCCAGCAGCGTACGAAATAGCGGACCCTACAATGAGCAGTTCTTC.

The chain combines TRBV29-1 with TRBJ1-1; D might be TRBD1 (5 bases). Germline values: CDR1 SQVTM, CDR2 ANQGSEA. CDR3 size: 13 residues. Trimming removed 5 bases at V and 7 bases at J, with 17 bases between. CDR3 in amino acids: CSVRSGGVFEAFF. In nucleotides, the CDR3 is TGCAGCGTTCGGTCCGGGGGGGTATTTGAAGCTTTCTTT.

V usage is TRBV5-4 and J usage is TRBJ2-5; 14 bases align to TRBD2. With V trimmed by 4 bases and J by 4 bases, 6 bases remained unmatched. CDR1 SGHNT and CDR2 YYREEE come from the germline V gene (reference sequence). CDR3 length equals 16 residues. CDR3 bases: TGTGCCAGCAGCACGACTAGCGGGAGGGCCGCAGAGACCCAGTACTTC. As protein: CASSTTSGRAAETQYF.

This clone was seen more than once but under ten times. J is TRBJ2-7 and V is TRBV5-4; 9 nucleotides match TRBD1. The CDR3 has 16 residues. Germline assignment: CDR1 SGHNT and CDR2 YYREEE (reference sequence). Trimming at V came to 4 bases and at J to 3 bases, leaving 11 bases not matched to a gene. CDR3 protein: CASSLGQGRSDYEQYF. The CDR3 DNA sequence: TGTGCCAGCAGCCTGGGACAGGGTAGGTCGGACTACGAGCAGTACTTC.